The T cell receptor beta chain under discussion was sequenced for a study of cytomegalovirus exposure and HLA in healthy donors. The CDR3 has 17 residues. The J segment lost 4 bases and the V segment lost 8 bases, leaving 13 bases of the junction unmatched. Germline CDR1 SQVTM, CDR2 ANQGSEA. This PCR relied on a set of 60 Vbeta primers and 13 Jbeta primers. Using immunoSEQ multiplex PCR, the repertoire was profiled, and TCRdb retains in-frame clones only, with some absent. The sample includes 100,000 to 150,000 clones, around 72% of them seen just once. The chain recombines TRBV29-1 with TRBJ2-3, with 15 positions matching TRBD2. Sample: PBMCs. The TCR originated in a woman between 35 and 50 years old in good health and CMV-seronegative. The CDR3 region is CSIRPGLAGGPADTQYF. Written as DNA, the CDR3 is TGCAGCATACGGCCGGGACTAGCGGGGGGCCCTGCAGATACGCAGTATTTT.